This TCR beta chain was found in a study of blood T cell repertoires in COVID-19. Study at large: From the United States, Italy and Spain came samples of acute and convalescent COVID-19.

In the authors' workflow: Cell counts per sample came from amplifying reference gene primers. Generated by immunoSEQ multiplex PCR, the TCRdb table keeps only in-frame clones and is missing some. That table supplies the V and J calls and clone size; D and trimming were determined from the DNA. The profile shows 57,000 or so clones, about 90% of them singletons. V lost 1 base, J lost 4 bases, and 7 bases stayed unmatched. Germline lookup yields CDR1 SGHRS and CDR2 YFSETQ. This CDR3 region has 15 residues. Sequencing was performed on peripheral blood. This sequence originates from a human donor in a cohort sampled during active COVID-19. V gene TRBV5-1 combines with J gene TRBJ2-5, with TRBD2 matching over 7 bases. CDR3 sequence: CASSLFGGDRETQYF. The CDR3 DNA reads TGCGCCAGCAGCTTGTTTGGGGGGGATCGAGAGACCCAGTACTTC. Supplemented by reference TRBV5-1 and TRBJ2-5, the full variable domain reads KAGVTQTPRYLIKTRGQQVTLSCSPISGHRSVSWYQQTPGQGLQFLFEYFSETQRNKGNFPGRFSGRQFSNSRSEMNVSTLELGDSALYLCASSLFGGDRETQYFGPGTRLLVL.